The 32 T cell receptor beta chains presented below share a single source sample, sequenced in a study of OX40 agonist ivuxolimab in advanced cancers. Clones were read by immunoSEQ multiplex PCR, and TCRdb kept only the in-frame ones, dropping some. The data hold about 68,000 clones, with roughly 82% observed a single time. This sample comprised CD4+ or CD8+ T cells sorted from blood, obtained in a trial of the OX40 agonist ivuxolimab. The receptors derive from an adult with an advanced solid tumor such as melanoma, head and neck, liver or kidney cancer.

In this sample, this clone turned up a few times. CDR3 protein: CASSHSRGSGNTIYF. DNA of the CDR3: TGTGCCAGCAGCCACAGCAGGGGTTCTGGAAACACCATATATTTT. The gene calls are TRBV5-6 and TRBJ1-3; tentatively, D is TRBD1 (6 bases). The CDR3 spans 15 residues. V was clipped by 4 bases and J by 1 base, with 12 bases between them. CDR1 is SGHDT and CDR2 is YYEEEE in the germline V gene.

This clone has only one observation. The chain links TRBV28 to TRBJ2-1; 14 nucleotides agree with TRBD2. V lost 3 bases and J lost 9; bases outside the gene matches: 13. Germline V gives CDR1 MDHEN, CDR2 SYDVKM. The CDR3 sequence is 18 residues long. This CDR3 is CASSFSSGTSGGMSEQFF. CDR3 bases: TGTGCCAGCAGTTTTTCCTCCGGGACTAGCGGGGGTATGAGTGAGCAGTTCTTC.

J is TRBJ1-5 and V is TRBV11-2, with TRBD1 matching 7 bases. With V trimmed by 11 bases and J by 2 bases, 12 bases remained unmatched. This CDR3 has 15 residues. Germline lookup yields CDR1 SGHAT and CDR2 FQNNGV. The CDR3 nucleotides are TGTGCCTGCATACAGGGGTTGTATGGCAATCAGCCCCAGCATTTT. It translates to CACIQGLYGNQPQHF.

This chain joins TRBV11-2 and TRBJ2-1; TRBD2 aligns across 10 bases. Germline trimming cut 6 bases from V and 13 bases from J; bases unmatched to any gene: 15. The CDR3 loop spans 15 amino acids. CDR1 SGHAT and CDR2 FQNNGV come from the germline V gene. This CDR3 reads CASSRGLAGEISQFF. CDR3 coding DNA: TGTGCCAGCAGTAGAGGGCTAGCGGGAGAAATCAGTCAGTTCTTC. Variable domain in full (rest from reference TRBV11-2 and TRBJ2-1): EAGVAQSPRYKIIEKRQSVAFWCNPISGHATLYWYQQILGQGPKLLIQFQNNGVVDDSQLPKDRFSAERLKGVDSTLKIQPAKLEDSAVYLCASSRGLAGEISQFFGPGTRLTVL.

This sequence joins TRBV28 and TRBJ1-1; D remains unclear. The V gene lost 4 bases and the J gene lost 1 base, with 7 bases spanning the gap. This CDR3 is built from 13 residues. The germline gives CDR1 MDHEN, CDR2 SYDVKM. The CDR3 loop is CASSSSQNTEAFF. The CDR3 DNA follows: TGTGCCAGCAGTTCCAGCCAGAACACTGAAGCTTTCTTT.

This clone appeared a few times. The chain employs TRBV9 and TRBJ1-3; D is undetermined. This CDR3 has 16 residues. Germline values: CDR1 SGDLS, CDR2 YYNGEE. V was trimmed by 0 bases and J by 0 bases, leaving 10 bases between them. CDR3 nucleotides: TGTGCCAGCAGCGTAGATAAAAAAAACTCTGGAAACACCATATATTTT. Its translation is CASSVDKKNSGNTIYF.

The CDR3 DNA reads as TGTGCCAGTAGTATAGAAAGGGCGGGAGTTGGGGAGCTGTTTTTT. Translation: CASSIERAGVGELFF. The chain carries TRBV19 and TRBJ2-2, with TRBD2 matching 7 bases. V was pared by 0 bases and J by 8 bases, with 6 bases of the junction left unmatched. Germline V gene data show CDR1 as LNHDA and CDR2 as SQIVND (reference sequence). The CDR3 is 15 residues long.

This clone was counted once. V and J are TRBV5-6 and TRBJ2-5; D remains ambiguous. This CDR3 has 12 residues. Germline CDR1 is SGHDT and CDR2 is YYEEEE. With 4 bases removed from V and 1 base from J, the gap between germline ends came to 5 bases. This CDR3 reads CASSAPQETQYF. CDR3 in DNA: TGTGCCAGCAGCGCACCCCAAGAGACCCAGTACTTC.

The CDR3 bases are TGTGCCAGCAGCTCGGACCCCGCGAACACCGGGGAGCTGTTTTTT. It yields the protein CASSSDPANTGELFF. The chain links TRBV11-2 to TRBJ2-2; D unclear. This CDR3 has 15 amino acids. Germline CDR1 is SGHAT and CDR2 is FQNNGV. V was trimmed by 4 bases and J by 0 bases, leaving 9 bases between them.

This clone was recorded only once. This chain uses TRBV5-1 with TRBJ2-1; TRBD2 is a possible D gene (5 bases). Per germline, CDR1 SGHRS and CDR2 YFSETQ. V was shortened by 4 bases and J by 3 bases, with 11 bases between the two germline ends. The CDR3 covers 14 residues. The CDR3 DNA reads TGCGCCAGCAGCCACGGGGAGAACTACAATGAGCAGTTCTTC. Translated: CASSHGENYNEQFF.

This chain connects TRBV7-8 to TRBJ2-7, with 7 bases aligning to TRBD1. Germline CDR1 is SGHVS and CDR2 is FQNEAQ. V shed 5 bases, J shed 4 bases, and the junction held 8 bases outside the gene matches. This CDR3 has 14 residues. The CDR3 loop reads CASSATGKSYEQYF. CDR3 bases: TGTGCCAGCAGCGCGACAGGGAAGAGTTACGAGCAGTACTTC.

CDR3 residues: CASSPPTSGDYEQYF. The CDR3 coding sequence is TGTGCCAGCTCACCCCCGACTAGCGGGGACTACGAGCAGTACTTC. The rearrangement uses TRBV18 and TRBJ2-7; 11 bases map to TRBD2. V shed 3 bases, J shed 3 bases, and the junction held 4 bases outside the gene matches. The CDR3 sequence is 15 residues long. CDR1 and CDR2 from the germline V gene are KGHSH and LQKENI.

As for this clone: A read error may account for a junction end that differs from germline. The chain joins TRBV11-2 to TRBJ2-1; the D is unclear. Germline V gives CDR1 SGHAT, CDR2 FQNNGV. There are 11 residues in the CDR3. The CDR3 reads CASSSYYEQFF. CDR3 DNA sequence: TGTGCCAGCAGCTCCTACTATGAGCAGTTCTTC. Supplemented by reference TRBV11-2 and TRBJ2-1, the full variable domain reads EAGVAQSPRYKIIEKRQSVAFWCNPISGHATLYWYQQILGQGPKLLIQFQNNGVVDDSQLPKDRFSAERLKGVDSTLKIQPAKLEDSAVYLCASSSYYEQFFGPGTRLTVL.

This clone showed up just once. V gene TRBV5-1 combines with J gene TRBJ1-4; D possibly corresponds to TRBD1 (5 bases). Deletions cut 2 bases from V and 12 bases from J, with 26 bases between. CDR1 SGHRS and CDR2 YFSETQ come from the germline V gene. The CDR3 spans 17 residues. The chain's CDR3 is CASSFGAVGQPARELFF. The CDR3 region has the DNA TGCGCCAGCAGCTTCGGGGCTGTAGGGCAGCCGGCCCGAGAACTGTTTTTT.

CDR3: CASSPAAAPLGQFF. The CDR3 nucleotides read TGTGCCAGCAGCCCGGCGGCAGCCCCGTTGGGGCAGTTCTTC. The chain carries TRBV6-4 and TRBJ2-1; no clear D gene. This CDR3 has 14 residues. CDR1 and CDR2 (germline): MRHNA, SNTAGT. The V end lost 6 bases, the J end lost 12 bases, and 21 bases lay between the germline ends.

The chain links TRBV19 to TRBJ2-5; 12 bases map to TRBD2. J lost 10 bases, V lost 1 base, and 4 bases had no gene match. CDR3 size: 14 residues. Germline V gene lookup returns CDR1 LNHDA and CDR2 SQIVND (reference sequence). The CDR3 loop is CASSIVRTSGDQYF. CDR3 coding DNA: TGTGCCAGTAGTATAGTCAGGACTAGCGGGGACCAGTACTTC.

The CDR3 loop reads CASSLGLAGEAGELFF. CDR3 nucleotide sequence: TGCGCCAGCAGCTTGGGACTAGCGGGAGAAGCCGGGGAGCTGTTTTTT. The rearrangement uses TRBV5-1 and TRBJ2-2, with 12 nucleotides matching TRBD2. The CDR3 has 16 residues. Trimming removed 0 bases from V and 6 bases from J; junction bases left unmatched: 3. Germline V lookup: CDR1 SGHRS, CDR2 YFSETQ. The full variable domain, in which reference TRBV5-1 and TRBJ2-2 provide the parts outside the CDR3, is KAGVTQTPRYLIKTRGQQVTLSCSPISGHRSVSWYQQTPGQGLQFLFEYFSETQRNKGNFPGRFSGRQFSNSRSEMNVSTLELGDSALYLCASSLGLAGEAGELFFGEGSRLTVL.

The chain employs TRBV4-3 and TRBJ1-1; TRBD1 aligns across 9 bases. Trimming removed 2 bases from V and 5 bases from J; junction bases left unmatched: 9. This CDR3 spans 16 amino acids. Germline V gene lookup returns CDR1 LGHNA and CDR2 YSLEER. The CDR3 DNA reads TGCGCCAGCAGCCAACCGGGTAGACAGGGGGAGACTGAAGCTTTCTTT. This codes for CASSQPGRQGETEAFF.

The table lists this clone with a few counts. The genes are TRBV21-1 and TRBJ2-7; TRBD2, the table's D call, was not compared with the DNA. TRBV21-1 is termed a pseudogene. The CDR3 has 20 amino acids. CDR3 sequence reads: CASSFHCPRTSGRRAGEQYF. DNA for the CDR3: TGTGCCAGCAGCTTCCATTGCCCTAGGACTAGCGGGAGGCGGGCGGGCGAGCAGTACTTC.

This chain links TRBV5-6 with TRBJ2-7; D not resolved. In germline, CDR1 is SGHDT, CDR2 YYEEEE. The germline V and J ends were trimmed by 4 bases and 0 bases, with 14 bases remaining between them. The CDR3 is 15 residues long. The CDR3 spells CASSPGGRSSYEQYF. The CDR3 coding sequence is TGTGCCAGCAGCCCCGGCGGCCGGAGCTCCTACGAGCAGTACTTC.

This rearrangement joins TRBV4-2 to TRBJ2-1; D gene unclear. This CDR3 spans 13 amino acids. Between the trimmed V and J ends, which lost 0 bases and 13 bases, there was a span of 13 bases. CDR1 and CDR2 (germline): LGHNA, YNFKEQ. The CDR3 region is CASSQDGSVHQFF. For the CDR3, the DNA is TGTGCCAGCAGCCAAGATGGGTCCGTACACCAGTTCTTC.

The chain joins TRBV27 to TRBJ2-1, with D possibly matching TRBD1 (5 bases). This CDR3 has 15 amino acids. Germline V gene data show CDR1 as MNHEY and CDR2 as SMNVEV (reference sequence). V lost 0 bases to trimming and J lost 7 bases, with 13 bases between them. CDR3 loop: CASSLSGALGNEQFF. The CDR3 DNA reads TGTGCCAGCAGTTTATCAGGGGCTTTGGGGAATGAGCAGTTCTTC.

This chain connects TRBV9 to TRBJ2-2; no firm D call. The CDR3 length is 14 residues. V lost 0 bases and J lost 7, with 10 bases in between. The germline V gene has CDR1 SGDLS and CDR2 YYNGEE. This CDR3 reads CASSVGPAVGELFF. The CDR3 DNA sequence: TGTGCCAGCAGCGTAGGCCCCGCGGTCGGGGAGCTGTTTTTT.

The chain carries TRBV28 and TRBJ1-2; D unresolved. Looked up from germline, CDR1 is MDHEN and CDR2 is SYDVKM. The CDR3 loop spans 12 amino acids. Trimming pared 6 bases from V and 1 base from J, leaving 6 bases between. CDR3 region: CASSRFNYGYTF. CDR3 in DNA: TGTGCCAGCAGCCGGTTTAACTATGGCTACACCTTC.

This clone came up once. This chain joins TRBV5-4 and TRBJ2-7; D not certain. The CDR3 is 15 residues long. The germline V gene encodes CDR1 SGHNT and CDR2 YYREEE (reference sequence). Trimming stripped 0 bases from V and 7 bases from J, with 17 bases between. The CDR3 loop reads CASSLADLALKEQYF. DNA of the CDR3: TGTGCCAGCAGCTTGGCCGACTTGGCCCTTAAGGAGCAGTACTTC.

The chain joins TRBV30 to TRBJ2-4; 12 bases line up with TRBD1. The junction had 2 bases not matched to a gene; V was cut back by 3 bases and J by 8 bases. The length of the CDR3 is 13 residues. CDR1 is GTSNPN and CDR2 is SVGIG in the germline V gene (reference sequence). CDR3 sequence (DNA): TGTGCCTGGAGACGGGACAGGGGGCACATTCAGTACTTC. It translates to CAWRRDRGHIQYF.

The chain links TRBV28 to TRBJ1-5, with 7 bases that match TRBD1. CDR1 and CDR2 from the germline V gene are MDHEN and SYDVKM. J gave up 2 bases and V 6 bases, and 4 bases lay outside the gene matches. CDR3 length equals 14 residues. CDR3 sequence reads: CASRLDRGNQPQHF. The CDR3 DNA is TGTGCCAGCAGACTAGACAGGGGCAATCAGCCCCAGCATTTT.

The chain carries TRBV18 and TRBJ1-3; D is ambiguous. This CDR3 comprises 16 residues. With 3 bases removed from V and 1 base from J, the gap between germline ends came to 13 bases. The V gene's germline CDR1 is KGHSH and CDR2 LQKENI. CDR3 bases: TGTGCCAGCTCACCCGGGTCAACGGGATCTGGAAACACCATATATTTT. Residues: CASSPGSTGSGNTIYF.

This clone was seen just once. The V gene is TRBV11-2, the J gene TRBJ1-2, with TRBD1 matching 8 bases. V was pared by 4 bases and J by 3 bases, with 7 bases of the junction left unmatched. The CDR3 loop spans 15 amino acids. Per the germline V gene, CDR1 is SGHAT and CDR2 is FQNNGV. For the CDR3, the DNA is TGTGCCAGCAGCTATACAGGGGGATCTTACTATGGCTACACCTTC. Translation gives CASSYTGGSYYGYTF.

Points on this clone: This same CDR3 is encoded by further DNA sequences in the sample. This sequence joins TRBV28 and TRBJ1-1; 7 bases align to TRBD1. Germline trimming cut 6 bases from V and 0 bases from J; bases unmatched to any gene: 4. The CDR3 length is 14 residues. Germline V gene lookup returns CDR1 MDHEN and CDR2 SYDVKM. The CDR3: CASRLQGMNTEAFF. CDR3 bases: TGTGCCAGCAGATTACAGGGGATGAACACTGAAGCTTTCTTT.

This chain uses TRBV27 with TRBJ2-7; 7 bases line up with TRBD1. Losses at the gene ends were 6 bases for V and 9 bases for J; bases not matched to a gene: 20. This CDR3 is 16 amino acids long. Germline CDR1 MNHEY, CDR2 SMNVEV (reference sequence). The chain's CDR3 is CASSSGTEILLRGQYF. The DNA for the CDR3 is TGTGCCAGCAGCTCCGGGACAGAGATTCTTTTACGAGGGCAGTACTTC.

The V gene is TRBV18, the J gene TRBJ1-3, with TRBD1 identical over 7 bases. This CDR3 comprises 17 residues. The germline CDR1 and CDR2 sequences are KGHSH and LQKENI. The J segment lost 0 bases and the V segment lost 2 bases, leaving 7 bases of the junction unmatched. The DNA for the CDR3 is TGTGCCAGCTCACCAAGGACAGGAAAGAGCTCTGGAAACACCATATATTTT. Translation: CASSPRTGKSSGNTIYF.